The next 32 T cell receptor beta chains were all read from a single sample in a study of spatial heterogeneity in lung cancer. Time point specified: sample taken at primary tumor resection. Sequencing of whole RNA from tumor, nontumor lung or frozen PBMC involved no sorting. In TCRdb, the 5' RACE reads were re-called with MiXCR into one record per CDR3 protein. In the table there are around 40,000 distinct CDR3 sequences, 5.2% of which are singletons. Sequenced material: PBMCs, taken at surgery. These receptors were collected from a female donor with early-stage non-small cell lung cancer.

The sample holds many counts of this clonotype. This sequence joins TRBV28 and TRBJ1-5; TRBD1 might be the D (5 bases). The CDR3 length is 15 residues. Germline loops: CDR1 MDHEN, CDR2 SYDVKM. Trimming took 4 bases from V and 6 from J, leaving 16 bases between them. CDR3 loop: CASSSPPGDPQPQHF. Here the CDR3 DNA reads TGTGCCAGCAGTTCCCCCCCGGGGGACCCTCAGCCCCAGCATTTT.

This clonotype was picked up many times. The CDR3 bases are TGTGCCAGCAGAGCGGCTAGCTCCTATAATTCACCCCTCCACTTT. It codes for CASRAASSYNSPLHF. V gene TRBV2 combines with J gene TRBJ1-6; D is unresolved. The CDR3 runs 15 residues. V was trimmed by 6 bases and J by 0 bases, leaving 9 bases between them. Germline assignment: CDR1 SNHLY and CDR2 FYNNEI.

This clonotype was seen ten or more times. The rearrangement joins TRBV3-1 to TRBJ1-1; D call uncertain. The CDR3 contains 15 residues. The germline CDR1 and CDR2 sequences are LGHDT and YNNKEL (reference sequence). V was cut by 2 bases and J by 6 bases, with 16 bases left in between. As DNA, the CDR3 is TGTGCCAGCAGCCAATCCAGCGGTCGAGACTCTGAAGCTTTCTTT. Translating gives CASSQSSGRDSEAFF.

This clonotype was seen ten or more times. This chain joins TRBV5-1 and TRBJ2-5, with TRBD1 as a possible D gene (5 bases). This CDR3 spans 14 amino acids. Germline V gene lookup returns CDR1 SGHRS and CDR2 YFSETQ. Trimming left V 7 bases short and J 2 bases short, with 15 bases between. DNA of the CDR3: TGCGCCAGCGGAACAACAGGTCTTCAAGAGACCCAGTACTTC. It translates to CASGTTGLQETQYF.

This clonotype was seen repeatedly, ten times or more. The rearrangement joins TRBV10-3 to TRBJ1-2; D is possibly TRBD1 (5 bases). The CDR3 consists of 15 residues. The V gene's germline CDR1 is ENHRY and CDR2 SYGVKD. V was shortened by 4 bases and J by 4 bases, with 16 bases between the two germline ends. Here the CDR3 DNA reads TGTGCCATCAGTGGCGGGGCGCGGGTTGGCTATGGCTACACCTTC. Its translation: CAISGGARVGYGYTF.

This clonotype was recorded a few times. The chain links TRBV6-2 or TRBV6-3 to TRBJ2-7; 8 nucleotides match TRBD1. CDR1 MNHEY and CDR2 SVGEGT come from the germline V gene. This CDR3 is 15 amino acids long. The junction had 10 bases not matched to a gene; V was cut back by 2 bases and J by 7 bases. For the CDR3, the DNA is TGTGCCAGCAGTTACCCCACGGGACAGGTGGGAGAGCAGTACTTC. Amino acids: CASSYPTGQVGEQYF.

The J gene is TRBJ1-1, the V gene TRBV12-3 or TRBV12-4; a possible D gene is TRBD1 (6 bases). The CDR3 consists of 12 residues. With 7 bases removed from V and 5 bases from J, the gap between germline ends came to 11 bases. DNA for the CDR3: TGTGCCAGCAAACAGGGTTGGACTGAAGCTTTCTTT. Amino acid sequence: CASKQGWTEAFF.

Ten or more counts support this clonotype. The chain carries TRBV12-3 or TRBV12-4 and TRBJ2-1; D is uncertain. Trimming took 3 bases from V and 5 from J, leaving 2 bases between them. The CDR3 length is 11 residues. The CDR3, as DNA: TGTGCCAGCAGTTTGGACAATGAGCAGTTCTTC. Translating gives CASSLDNEQFF.

This clonotype was found a few times. V gene TRBV9 combines with J gene TRBJ2-7, with 9 bases that match TRBD2. V shed 0 bases, J shed 6 bases, and the junction held 7 bases outside the gene matches. The germline V gene encodes CDR1 SGDLS and CDR2 YYNGEE. The CDR3 sequence is 15 residues long. The CDR3 DNA sequence: TGTGCCAGCAGCGTAGACACTAGCGGGCTCTCCGAGCAGTACTTC. Amino acid sequence: CASSVDTSGLSEQYF. Combining the CDR3 with reference TRBV9 and TRBJ2-7 gives the whole variable domain DSGVTQTPKHLITATGQRVTLRCSPRSGDLSVYWYQQSLDQGLQFLIQYYNGEERAKGNILERFSAQQFPDLHSELNLSSLELGDSALYFCASSVDTSGLSEQYFGPGTRLTVT.

This clonotype was seen many times. The rearrangement links TRBV7-3 to TRBJ2-5; D is perhaps TRBD2 (5 bases). This CDR3 is built from 15 residues. The germline V gene has CDR1 SGHTA and CDR2 FQGTGA. V was pared by 5 bases and J by 1 base, with 14 bases between. The CDR3 nucleotides are TGTGCCAGCAGCCTTGGAATGGGGAGCCAAGAGACCCAGTACTTC. This sequence encodes CASSLGMGSQETQYF.

This clonotype came up many times. The rearrangement joins TRBV12-3 or TRBV12-4 to TRBJ2-7; possibly TRBD1 for D (6 bases). Between the trimmed V and J ends, which lost 6 bases and 6 bases, there was a span of 12 bases. The CDR3 has 12 amino acids. CDR3 loop: CASRRLRGEQYF. In DNA form, the CDR3 reads TGTGCCAGCAGACGTCTCAGGGGCGAGCAGTACTTC.

A remark on this clonotype: It may be a read error: a sequence one base away is much more abundant. This rearrangement joins TRBV20-1 to TRBJ2-1; 7 bases align to TRBD2. The germline CDR1 and CDR2 sequences are DFQATT and SNEGSKA (reference sequence). CDR3 length equals 16 residues. The CDR3 region is CSATSAGTSDYNKQFF. The DNA for the CDR3 is TGCAGTGCTACCTCTGCGGGAACTAGCGATTACAATAAGCAGTTCTTC.

Ten or more counts support this clonotype. The chain uses TRBV27 and TRBJ1-2; no clear D gene. Germline V CDR1 and CDR2: MNHEY, SMNVEV (reference sequence). The CDR3 spans 14 residues. V was clipped by 4 bases and J by 1 base, with 10 bases between them. The CDR3, as DNA: TGTGCCAGCAGTTGGACCGGGAGTAACTATGGCTACACCTTC. This gives the protein CASSWTGSNYGYTF.

This clonotype was detected ten times or more. The chain carries TRBV2 and TRBJ1-1; weak D call: TRBD1 (6 bases). V was cut by 6 bases and J by 7 bases, with 15 bases left in between. This CDR3 contains 13 residues. CDR1 SNHLY and CDR2 FYNNEI come from the germline V gene. The CDR3 reads CASSATGRGEAFF. In nucleotides, the CDR3 is TGTGCCAGCAGCGCAACAGGGCGCGGTGAAGCTTTCTTT.

The chain combines TRBV20-1 with TRBJ2-3, with D perhaps matching TRBD2 (6 bases). CDR3 length equals 16 residues. The V end was cut by 5 bases, the J end by 2 bases, with 20 bases between. Germline-derived CDR1 and CDR2 are DFQATT and SNEGSKA (reference sequence). CDR3 sequence: CSAWEEDGGLTDTQYF. CDR3 bases: TGCAGTGCTTGGGAGGAAGACGGGGGTCTCACAGATACGCAGTATTTT.

This clonotype was detected only a few times. The genes are TRBV7-2 and TRBJ2-3; TRBD2 matches at 8 bases. J lost 2 bases, V lost 3 bases, and 7 bases had no gene match. In germline, CDR1 is SGHTA, CDR2 FQGNSA. The CDR3 runs 16 residues. The CDR3 DNA sequence: TGTGCCAGCAGCTTCCAAGCGGGGGTTACCACAGATACGCAGTATTTT. Protein sequence: CASSFQAGVTTDTQYF.

The sample holds many counts of this clonotype. The chain employs TRBV28 and TRBJ2-4, with D tentatively TRBD1 or TRBD2 (6 bases each). This CDR3 contains 15 residues. The ends were cut back, 2 bases at V and 6 bases at J, with 14 bases in the middle. Germline assignment: CDR1 MDHEN and CDR2 SYDVKM. CDR3 nucleotide sequence: TGTGCCAGCAGTTTACCGGGGGCCATAGGAAACATTCAGTACTTC. This sequence encodes CASSLPGAIGNIQYF.

This rearrangement joins TRBV12-3 or TRBV12-4 to TRBJ2-5, with a weak D call TRBD1 (5 bases). Trimming took off 6 bases at V and 2 bases at J, with 16 bases between the two ends. The CDR3 is 15 amino acids. The CDR3 DNA is TGTGCCAGCAGCCTGGGGCCACTTACACAAGAGACCCAGTACTTC. This codes for CASSLGPLTQETQYF.

This clonotype was seen a handful of times. This chain connects TRBV6-5 to TRBJ1-6; TRBD1 aligns across 10 bases. The CDR3 runs 16 residues. J was trimmed by 9 bases and V by 4 bases; bases with no gene match: 9. Germline V gene data show CDR1 as MNHEY and CDR2 as SVGAGI. CDR3 sequence (DNA): TGTGCCAGCAGTTCCGGGGCCGGGACAGGGGCTTCACCCCTCCACTTT. It yields the protein CASSSGAGTGASPLHF.

At least ten counts were recorded for this clonotype. The rearrangement links TRBV4-1 to TRBJ1-4; no clear D. Trimming removed 0 bases at V and 0 bases at J, with 11 bases between. The germline V gene has CDR1 MGHRA and CDR2 YSYEKL. The CDR3 has 17 amino acids. This CDR3 is CASSQDWAVATNEKLFF. The DNA for the CDR3 is TGCGCCAGCAGCCAAGATTGGGCGGTCGCAACTAATGAAAAACTGTTTTTT.

This clonotype occurred a few times. The chain carries TRBV9 and TRBJ2-3, with 8 bases fitting TRBD2. This CDR3 comprises 16 residues. Unmatched junction bases numbered 5, after V lost 0 bases and J lost 2 bases. CDR1 SGDLS and CDR2 YYNGEE come from the germline V gene. The CDR3 nucleotides are TGTGCCAGCAGCGTAGAACCTAGCGGGTACACAGATACGCAGTATTTT. It translates to CASSVEPSGYTDTQYF.

This clonotype came up many times. The V call is TRBV3-1, the J call TRBJ2-6; D call uncertain. Germline-derived CDR1 and CDR2 are LGHDT and YNNKEL (reference sequence). CDR3 length: 15 amino acids. V was clipped by 4 bases and J by 0 bases, with 7 bases between them. CDR3: CASSPRYSGANVLTF. CDR3 nucleotides: TGTGCCAGCAGCCCCCGGTACTCTGGGGCCAACGTCCTGACTTTC.

This clonotype was counted many times. The chain is built from TRBV28 and TRBJ1-4; the D gene is possibly TRBD1 (5 bases). The CDR3 runs to 13 residues. Germline lookup yields CDR1 MDHEN and CDR2 SYDVKM. V was pared by 7 bases and J by 5 bases, with 11 bases between. Here the CDR3 DNA reads TGTGCCAGCATAAAAGGGACCAATGAAAAACTGTTTTTT. Translating gives CASIKGTNEKLFF.

This clonotype occurred many times. This sequence joins TRBV5-6 and TRBJ2-7, with D perhaps TRBD1 (6 bases). CDR1 and CDR2 (germline): SGHDT, YYEEEE. V was trimmed by 0 bases and J by 2 bases, leaving 15 bases between them. The CDR3 has 16 residues. The CDR3 spells CASSLVGQGMTYEQYF. Here the CDR3 DNA reads TGTGCCAGCAGCTTGGTCGGCCAGGGGATGACCTACGAGCAGTACTTC.

Ten or more counts support this clonotype. The rearrangement uses TRBV5-4 and TRBJ2-7; D remains unclear. Trimming pared 1 base from V and 6 bases from J, leaving 11 bases between. The CDR3 is made up of 13 amino acids. Germline V gives CDR1 SGHNT, CDR2 YYREEE (reference sequence). In DNA form, the CDR3 reads TGTGCCAGCAGCTTGAGTCCCCTTCCCGAGCAGTACTTC. This encodes CASSLSPLPEQYF.

V and J are TRBV3-1 and TRBJ1-5; TRBD1 is a possible D gene (6 bases). The CDR3 is 14 amino acids. Trimming removed 10 bases at V and 0 bases at J, with 13 bases between. Germline V gene lookup returns CDR1 LGHDT and CDR2 YNNKEL (reference sequence). The CDR3 here is CATRNRDSNQPQHF. The DNA for the CDR3 is TGTGCCACCAGGAACAGGGATAGCAATCAGCCCCAGCATTTT.

Regarding this clonotype: It may be a read error: a sequence one base away is much more abundant. The chain couples TRBV6-1 to TRBJ2-1; TRBD2 is a possible D gene (5 bases). Trimming left V 10 bases short and J 1 base short, with 14 bases between. CDR3 size: 14 residues. CDR1 and CDR2 from the germline V gene are MNHNS and SASEGT. The CDR3 DNA sequence: TGTGCCATAAGTCCGCGACTATCCTACAATGAGCAGTTCTTC. It codes for CAISPRLSYNEQFF.

This chain uses TRBV14 with TRBJ1-2, with 7 bases fitting TRBD1. With 5 bases clipped from V and 5 bases from J, the junction kept 8 bases outside the gene matches. Germline loops: CDR1 SGHDN, CDR2 FVKESK. The CDR3 is 14 amino acids. The CDR3 nucleotides are TGTGCCAGCAGCAAAGGGGGCACGGGATATGGCTACACCTTC. Encoded protein: CASSKGGTGYGYTF. The variable domain in full, completed from reference TRBV14 and TRBJ1-2, reads EAGVTQFPSHSVIEKGQTVTLRCDPISGHDNLYWYRRVMGKEIKFLLHFVKESKQDESGMPNNRFLAERTGGTYSTLKVQPAELEDSGVYFCASSKGGTGYGYTFGSGTRLTVV.

The chain links TRBV12-3 or TRBV12-4 to TRBJ1-2, with 9 nucleotides matching TRBD1. V shed 10 bases and J 6 bases; nucleotides not matched to a gene: 12. The length of the CDR3 is 14 residues. The CDR3 DNA reads as TGTGCCAACCGACAGGGGGGAGGTATCAATGGCTACACCTTC. Its protein product is CANRQGGGINGYTF.

By frequency in the sample, this clonotype is medium-sized (0.01 to 0.1%). The chain combines TRBV5-1 with TRBJ1-4; D is unclear. V lost 0 bases and J 2 bases, leaving 5 bases between the germline ends. CDR1 and CDR2 from the germline V gene are SGHRS and YFSETQ. This CDR3 is built from 14 residues. CDR3 bases: TGCGCCAGCAGCTTGGTGGGGACTAATGAAAAACTGTTTTTT. Translating gives CASSLVGTNEKLFF.

In its sample, this clonotype was seen many times. This chain joins TRBV6-6 and TRBJ2-4; no reliable D call. Between the trimmed V and J ends, which lost 6 bases and 8 bases, there was a span of 14 bases. This CDR3 is built from 13 residues. Germline CDR1 and CDR2: MNHNY and SVGAGI (reference sequence). For the CDR3, the DNA is TGTGCCAGCAGACTCGACGCTAGGGACATTCAGTACTTC. Translating gives CASRLDARDIQYF.

This chain links TRBV29-1 with TRBJ2-5; D is unclear. The CDR3 spans 12 residues. The germline V and J ends were trimmed by 4 bases and 1 base, with 7 bases remaining between them. Germline V gives CDR1 SQVTM, CDR2 ANQGSEA. CDR3 nucleotide sequence: TGCAGCGTTGTCGACGGCCAAGAGACCCAGTACTTC. This encodes CSVVDGQETQYF. Supplemented by reference TRBV29-1 and TRBJ2-5, the full variable domain reads SAVISQKPSRDICQRGTSLTIQCQVDSQVTMMFWYRQQPGQSLTLIATANQGSEATYESGFVIDKFPISRPNLTFSTLTVSNMSPEDSSIYLCSVVDGQETQYFGPGTRLLVL.